This TCR beta chain was identified in a study of control samples from healthy donors and cancer patients. Profiling relied on immunoSEQ multiplex PCR, and the TCRdb table lists in-frame clones only, not all of them. The sample lists tens of thousands of clones, 65% to 85% occurring once. The CDR3 is 14 residues long. The V gene's germline CDR1 is MNHNY and CDR2 SVGAGI (reference sequence). V shed 4 bases and J 8 bases; nucleotides not matched to a gene: 10. The clonotype comes from a man aged 60-69 years in good health. Sequenced sample: blood. The rearrangement links TRBV6-6 to TRBJ1-2; 7 bases map to TRBD1. In nucleotides, the CDR3 is TGTGCCAGCAGTTGGGACAGCCTGGAGTGGGGCTACACCTTC. This encodes CASSWDSLEWGYTF.